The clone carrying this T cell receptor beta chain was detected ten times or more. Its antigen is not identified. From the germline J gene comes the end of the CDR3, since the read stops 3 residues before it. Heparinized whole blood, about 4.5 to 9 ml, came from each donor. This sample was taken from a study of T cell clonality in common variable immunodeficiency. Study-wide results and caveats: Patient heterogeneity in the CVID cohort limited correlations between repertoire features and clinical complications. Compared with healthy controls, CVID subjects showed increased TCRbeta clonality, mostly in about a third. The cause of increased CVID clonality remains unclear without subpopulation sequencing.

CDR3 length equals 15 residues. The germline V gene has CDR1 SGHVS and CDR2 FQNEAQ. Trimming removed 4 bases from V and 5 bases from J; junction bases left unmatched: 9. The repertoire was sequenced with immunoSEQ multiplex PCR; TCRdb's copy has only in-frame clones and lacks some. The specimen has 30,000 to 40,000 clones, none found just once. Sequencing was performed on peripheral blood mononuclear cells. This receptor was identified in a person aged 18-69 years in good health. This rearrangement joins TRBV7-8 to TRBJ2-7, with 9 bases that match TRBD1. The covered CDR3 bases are TGTGCCAGCAGCTCCGCCAGGACAGGGGTAAACGAG. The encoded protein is CASSSARTGVNE. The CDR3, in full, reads CASSSARTGVNEQYF.